Reported below is one T cell receptor beta chain. This clonotype was seen only a few times. What this receptor recognizes is not known. Per-base quality was not reported, and no clone a single base away is much larger than it. The sample is drawn from a study of T cells in Graves' hyperthyroidism and ophthalmopathy (dated by TCRdb to the late 2010s). For the wider study: Peripheral blood samples were taken at the time of initial diagnosis, prior to any treatment. TCR V-J signatures able to tell the groups apart were searched for in a discovery cohort of more than 90 patients, of whom around 43 had Graves' ophthalmopathy and roughly 58 had stable Graves' hyperthyroidism. Whether ophthalmopathy could be predicted prospectively was tested in an independent validation cohort made up of some 20 hyperthyroidism patients plus 17 patients who later progressed to ophthalmopathy. The approximately 95 discovery patients were divided at random into training and test sets in a 7:3 ratio. In six Graves' hyperthyroidism patients, the study also compared T-cell repertoires from thyroid tissue with T-cell repertoires from blood. After blood sampling, hyperthyroidism patients were treated with methimazole at a starting dose of 30 mg daily, and ophthalmopathy patients were treated with high-dose intravenous methylprednisolone. TCR Vbeta CDR3 sequencing of fewer than 150 peripheral blood samples (more than 40 ophthalmopathy, 75 hyperthyroidism and some 17 progressor patients) is reported in the paper.

The germline V gene (reference sequence) specifies SGHAT as CDR1 and FQDESV as CDR2. V loses 5 bases, J loses 5 bases, and the germline ends lie 9 bases apart. Inclusive of the bounding cysteine and phenylalanine, the CDR3 is 13 residues long. The retained sequence is limited to the CDR3, 39 bases, with the frame set at the first base. The TCR beta CDR3 regions were amplified from RNA transcripts. For the first round of RT-PCR on the TCR CDR3, the HTBI primer set was used together with the Qiagen OneStep RT-PCR kit. Libraries were constructed in a second round of multiplex PCR, after which size selection and purification were carried out. Sequencing of the libraries was done on an Illumina HiSeq2000 using paired-end 100 bp reads. In the source study's methods: SOAPnuke was used to process the raw data, throwing out any read that contained adapters or uncalled bases, had a mean Phred below 15, or lacked an exact constant-primer or identifier match. High-quality paired reads were merged using COPE v1.2.5, and each unique nucleotide sequence was defined as a clonotype. Clonotypes were aligned to IMGT TRBV, TRBD and TRBJ reference segments using MiTCR v1.1. Only V-J combinations with frequency above 0.0001, covering 99% to 99.2% of repertoires, were analysed. The TCS score was defined as F50 (clonal expansion) divided by E x V (chaos), with BLOSUM62-based TCRdist calculated between CDR3 peptides within each V-J. Welch's t-statistics and random forest reduced just over 500 V-J features to about 12, which were used in a naive Bayes classifier (R e1071). TCRdb's own reprocessing of the public reads used fastp at Q25 and MiXCR and kept productive beta chains. Identical CDR3 proteins give one entry, which carries the most common genes and DNA. Clone size and V and J calls follow TCRdb, not the original study. For this sample the table gives 300,000 to 450,000 distinct CDR3 sequences, of which about 25% were detected only once. The ten largest clones capture less than 85% of the sample.

Study-level results and caveats: Ophthalmopathy was separated from stable hyperthyroidism by a 13 V-J signature model, with around 90% sensitivity and 81% to 82% specificity obtained in cross-validation and 80%/75% obtained in testing. Blood samples also contained most of the expanded thyroid clonotypes (frequency above 0.001), which suggests that blood repertoires may reflect thyroid immune responses. Sample size was not statistically predetermined, and investigators were not blinded to group allocation. In validation, the model predicted progression to ophthalmopathy with about 71% sensitivity and around 72% specificity, a median of about 6 months before onset.

Graves' hyperthyroidism was defined as stable when no progression to ophthalmopathy occurred over 18 months of follow-up. Hyperthyroidism patients were newly diagnosed, with disease duration under 2 months, and aged 18 to 65 years. Any patient with an uncontrolled infection, another autoimmune disease, pregnancy or lactation was excluded. Diagnoses were based on clinical symptoms, serum thyroxine and TRAb, thyroid ultrasound and orbital computed tomography. PBMCs were isolated from more than 9 ml of fresh peripheral blood by Ficoll-Paque density gradient centrifugation. Total RNA was extracted using Trizol reagent, and RNA quality was assessed on an Agilent 2100 Bioanalyzer.

The TCR comes from a man aged 50-59 years with Graves' hyperthyroidism. Specimen: blood. The sequence is built from TRBV11-1 and TRBJ2-2, with no D gene named confidently. The bases read TGTGCCAGCAGCGTTAGCTCTACCGGGGAGCTGTTTTTT. It is translated as CASSVSSTGELFF.